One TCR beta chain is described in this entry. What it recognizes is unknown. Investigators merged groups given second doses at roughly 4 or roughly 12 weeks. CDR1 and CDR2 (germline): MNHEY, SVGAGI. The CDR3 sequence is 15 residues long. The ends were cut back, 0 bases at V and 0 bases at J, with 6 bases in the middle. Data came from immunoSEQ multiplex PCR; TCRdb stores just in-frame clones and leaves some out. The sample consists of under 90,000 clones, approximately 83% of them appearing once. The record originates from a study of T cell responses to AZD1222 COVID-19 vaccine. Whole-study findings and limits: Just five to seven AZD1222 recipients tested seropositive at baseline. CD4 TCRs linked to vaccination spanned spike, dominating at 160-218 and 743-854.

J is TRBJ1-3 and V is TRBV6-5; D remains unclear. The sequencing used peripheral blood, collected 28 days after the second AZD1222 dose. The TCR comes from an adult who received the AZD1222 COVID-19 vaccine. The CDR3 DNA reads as TGTGCCAGCAGTTACTCTACCATCTCTGGAAACACCATATATTTT. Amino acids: CASSYSTISGNTIYF.